This T cell receptor beta chain is drawn from a study of cytomegalovirus exposure and HLA in healthy donors (dated by TCRdb to 2016 to 2017). Regarding the complete study: According to an earlier analysis of around 600 of the donors, about 179 million T cells yielded over 90 million unique TCR beta sequences and around 280 Gb of sequence data. An early release covering some 640 HLA-typed donors comprised approximately 290 gigabases of sequencing data and about 90 million unique TCR sequences. Among the roughly 400 genotyped donors, around 81% belonged to the genetic ancestry cluster associated with self-reported Caucasian donors. The aim of the study was to test whether cataloging public T cell receptors could identify signatures of past pathogen exposure. The study used immunosequencing to profile the T cell repertoires of 666 subjects and linked those repertoires to cytomegalovirus serostatus. A separate validation cohort of over a hundred different subjects was used in addition to the roughly 640-subject first cohort. High-throughput TCR immunosequencing, statistical association of individual TCRs with disease status, and machine learning were combined to predict cytomegalovirus infection status. A later analysis re-examined previously published TCR beta repertoires from just over 650 donors and added high-resolution HLA genotyping to investigate patterns of TCR occurrence. The later analysis used no new phenotypic data to find candidate immune exposures, relying instead on TCR beta sequences and their occurrence across donors. In an earlier analysis of 587 of the donors, high-throughput TCR beta sequencing was used to judge whether each TCR beta V gene segment behaved as functional or pseudogenic. Donor age, sex, ethnicity and CMV serostatus were compiled together with the repertoire data. In a later genetic analysis, genome-wide SNP genotypes for about 55% of the roughly 700 donors were used, and that subset was treated as a discovery cohort. Every discovery cohort repertoire had been produced on one sequencing platform. HLA typing covered class I and class II loci at four-digit resolution. The number of donors typed differed by locus, with roughly 629-640 for A, B, C, DRB1 and DQB1, 522 for DQA1, some 570 for DPA1, and approximately 470 for DPB1. Four to six DR-DQ haplotypes were handled as single units for association and clustering, since linkage in the cohort was strong. Across approximately 400 genotyped donors of the cohort, an average of about 240,000 unique TCR beta nucleotide sequences per donor were sequenced, and around 19% of those sequences were non-productive.

Receptors were amplified or captured by the immunoSEQ multiplex PCR assay. The multiplex PCR relied on a mix of 60 forward primers for TCR Vbeta segments and 13 reverse primers for TCR Jbeta segments. A multiplex PCR assay on genomic DNA amplified the CDR3 region of rearranged TCR beta genes. Amplified TCR beta libraries were sequenced as 87-base-pair reads on the Illumina HiSeq System. Regarding the original processing steps: In a later analysis, tens of millions of unique TCR beta chains were counted across the 690 or so repertoires, and roughly 11 million of these chains were shared by at least two donors. A nearest-neighbor algorithm error-corrected the raw reads and collapsed the reads into unique sequences, merging closely related sequences to remove PCR and sequencing errors. CDR3 sequences were aligned to IMGT reference sequences to assign V, D and J gene segments. For a sequence to be retained, a match of at least six nucleotides was required to both a V gene segment and a J gene segment. A rearrangement was called productive if the CDR3 had no stop codons and remained in frame with V and J, and every other rearrangement was called non-productive. CDR3 was defined by IMGT convention, running from the second conserved V-encoded cysteine to the conserved J-encoded phenylalanine. In an earlier analysis of approximately 500 of the donors, sequences lacking an unambiguous match to a single V gene segment were excluded. An earlier analysis of under 750 of the donors called V segments functional above 56.7% productive rearrangements and segregating when the between-donor standard deviation exceeded 5%. To diagnose cytomegalovirus status from the catalog of TCR beta chain sequences, a statistical classification framework was built. V and J gene assignment, in a later analysis, came from comparing TCR nucleotide sequences with IMGT/GENE-DB human TR gene sequences. The TCRdist pipeline was used in a later analysis to assign CDR3 sequences and most-parsimonious VDJ recombination scenarios. A later analysis defined each TCR beta chain by its CDR3 amino acid sequence plus V-gene family, and excluded reads lacking a unique V-gene family. As a way to deal with suspected cross-contamination and a sequencing artifact, a later analysis dropped 640 or so nucleotide sequences that were highly shared and had low generation probability. In a later analysis, a clonal expansion index for each public chain was calculated from normalized within-repertoire ranks of inferred template counts. In a later analysis, generation probabilities were computed using a VDJ recombination model fitted to out-of-frame rearrangements, and the results were checked against IGoR. In a later analysis, hypergeometric tests were used to score TCR-TCR, TCR-HLA and TCR-CMV co-occurrence, with a repertoire-size bias correction applied to TCR pairs. To estimate false discovery rates, a later analysis permuted the HLA or CMV assignments 20 times. In a later analysis, co-occurring TCRs were grouped using DBSCAN, and TCRdist sequence similarity was added for clustering within HLA-allele-positive subsets. Co-occurrence clustering excluded repertoires with fewer than 30,000 or more than 120,000 public chains, plus five with anomalous nucleotide sharing. TCRdb retrieved this table from immuneACCESS and kept in-frame rearrangements only. Not all clones are present; in checked studies, unresolved V genes account for under half, and no reason is known for the remainder. The DNA gave D and trimming, while V, J and clone size come from that table. This sample has 110,000 or so clones in its table, and approximately 81% of those were observed once. In total, the top ten clones hold 1.3% of the sample.

In total, roughly 670 healthy bone marrow donors made up the cohort. At the time of sampling, all cohort members were nominally healthy, though unrecorded immune exposures were likely present. The donor was CMV seronegative and was included in the group of about 350 seronegative cohort members. Each donor provided a peripheral blood sample, and peripheral blood mononuclear cells were used for TCR beta sequencing. The Qiagen DNeasy Blood Extraction Kit was used to extract genomic DNA from the blood cell samples. As concerns this clone: Its antigen is unknown. One base away there is no much larger clone; base qualities are not given.

General conclusions and limits of the study: V-gene and J-gene trimming of TCR beta chains was associated with a missense DCLRE1C variant in a later genetic analysis, and the association was replicated in an independent cohort. In a later analysis, the rate of TCR association differed among HLA loci, with DRB1 alleles having the most associated TCRs and HLA-C alleles having the fewest. The study listed 164 TCR beta chains as associated with cytomegalovirus. Roughly uniform sequencing depth across donors was assumed in presence/absence analyses, although this assumption may not hold. Because counts were too low, roughly 18 rarely observed V segments, including chromosome 9 orphons, were left out of the earlier analysis of over 550 of the donors. A later analysis reported that several top co-occurrence clusters appeared linked to parvovirus B19, influenza, CMV and Epstein-Barr virus. According to a later genetic analysis, donors in an Asian-associated ancestry cluster had fewer N-insertions in productive TCRs than the approximately 650-donor mean. According to a later analysis, most CMV-associated TCR beta chains appeared to be HLA-restricted, and the HLA associations seemed to be driven largely by CMV exposure. In a later analysis, over 15,000 TCR beta sequences were associated with specific HLA alleles at a false discovery rate of 0.05. Immune exposure information for the cohort was limited to CMV serostatus. While some public TCRs were present in many individuals, most TCR sequences turned up only very rarely across donors. Because some donors lacked HLA typing at each locus, the association tests relied only on the typed subset. Correlated functional status among segregating V segments might be attributable to linkage disequilibrium, but an unknown experimental factor could not be ruled out. The sequencing pipeline was judged likely to have produced a cluster of highly shared sequence variants as a technical artifact. Broadly in line with IMGT annotations, most TCR beta V segments showed up in productive rearrangements about 87% or about 30% of the time in an earlier analysis of 450 to 750 of the donors. When HLA alleles, especially DR and DQ, strongly co-occurred, TCR associations were difficult to assign to individual alleles. In a later analysis, HLA-associated TCR beta chains were found to be more clonally expanded and to have lower generation probabilities than equally common non-associated chains. Cytomegalovirus status was reported to be diagnosed by the classifier with high specificity and sensitivity in both the original and validation cohorts. This cohort had only TCR beta chains sequenced, and the lack of alpha or paired-chain data limited which features could be detected. The authors suggested that the approach could potentially be extended to other disease states and immunological phenotypes. A few of the identified cytomegalovirus-associated TCR beta chains were confirmed in vitro to be specific for cytomegalovirus antigens. A further reported finding was that TCR beta sequences accurately predicted the HLA-A and HLA-B alleles for most subjects in the first cohort.

This receptor was taken from a man aged 25 to 45 in good health and CMV-seronegative. The source material was PBMCs.

The DNA sequence reads TGTGCCAGCAAAGGACTAGCGGGACAAGAGACCCAGTACTTC. Its protein reads: CASKGLAGQETQYF. Recombination linked TRBV27 to TRBJ2-5, and TRBD2 matches 12 of the central bases. Trimming takes 7 bases off V and 2 bases off J; junction bases not matched to a gene: 2. Counted from cysteine to phenylalanine, this CDR3 has 14 amino acids. The read is trimmed to its CDR3 DNA, 42 bases read in frame from base 1. The CDR1 and CDR2 encoded by the germline V gene (reference sequence) are MNHEY and SMNVEV.